The rows below give T cell receptor beta chains drawn from one sample of a study of regulatory T cells in long-lasting Graves disease. TCRdb re-analysed the multiplex PCR reads in MiXCR, keeping a single row per CDR3 protein. Of a few hundred thousand distinct CDR3 sequences listed, approximately 15% are singletons. A further study also used this sample, focusing on T cells in Graves' hyperthyroidism and ophthalmopathy.

The source material was peripheral blood mononuclear cells (PBMCs), sampled at new diagnosis, from a patient treated with antithyroid drugs. The receptors here all came from a middle-aged man with Graves disease. CDR3s include the opening cysteine and the closing phenylalanine or tryptophan. The D gene is left open where the match is weak. The listing skips clone size in some rows; elsewhere it reads once, few, many or a size class.

V gene,J gene,clone size,D gene,CDR3 DNA,CDR3 protein
TRBV11-1,TRBJ2-3,many,TRBD2,TGTGCCAGCAGCTTTGGACTAGCGGGGGCCAGCACAGATACGCAGTATTTT,CASSFGLAGASTDTQYF
TRBV5-1,TRBJ2-6,few,NA,TGCGCCAGCAGCTTGCGGGGGCGCCCCCAGGGTTATGGGGCCAACGTCCTGACTTTC,CASSLRGRPQGYGANVLTF
TRBV27,TRBJ2-3,NA,TRBD2,TGTGCCAGCAGTACTAGACTAGCGGGGGGGCCGGGCACAGATACGCAGTATTTT,CASSTRLAGGPGTDTQYF
TRBV20-1,TRBJ1-1,NA,NA,TGCAGTGCTAGAGGGGGTCCGGGGGACACTGAAGCTTTCTTT,CSARGGPGDTEAFF
TRBV28,TRBJ2-1,NA,NA,TGTGCCAGCAGTTTATTCGGGACTCCTCGTGACTACAATGAGCAGTTCTTC,CASSLFGTPRDYNEQFF
TRBV6-1,TRBJ2-5,many,NA,TGTGCCAGCCGAAATCGACTACTCTGGTTGGGGACCCAAGAGACCCAGTACTTC,CASRNRLLWLGTQETQYF
TRBV20-1,TRBJ2-1,many,NA,TGCAGTACCCGTTGGGTTGGAGACAATGAGCAGTTCTTC,CSTRWVGDNEQFF
TRBV28,TRBJ2-3,many,TRBD1,TGTGCCAGCTACACTCAGGACAGGGGCGCAGATACGCAGTATTTT,CASYTQDRGADTQYF
TRBV28,TRBJ2-7,many,NA,TGTGCCAGCAGTTCGACCTTACAGGGAAGCGAGCAGTACTTC,CASSSTLQGSEQYF
TRBV30,TRBJ2-1,NA,NA,TGTGCCTGGAGTATAGCGGAGCCTTACAATGAGCAGTTCTTC,CAWSIAEPYNEQFF
TRBV27,TRBJ2-7,many,TRBD2,TGTGCCAGCAGTTTTAGCGGGGCAACCCCCTCCTACGAGCAGTACTTC,CASSFSGATPSYEQYF
TRBV9,TRBJ2-3,NA,TRBD2,TGTGCCAGCAGCGCGGGACTAGCGGGGTACACAGATACGCAGTATTTT,CASSAGLAGYTDTQYF
TRBV6-6,TRBJ2-7,many,NA,TGTGCCAGCAGTTACTCGGTAGGGGCCAGAAGCTCCTACGAGCAGTACTTC,CASSYSVGARSSYEQYF
TRBV2,TRBJ2-1,NA,TRBD1,TGTGCCAGCGGGGAGACAGGGCACCATGAGCAGTTCTTC,CASGETGHHEQFF
TRBV7-9,TRBJ2-6,many,NA,TGTGCCAGCAGCTTCGACTCTGGGGCCAACGTCCTGACTTTC,CASSFDSGANVLTF
TRBV5-1,TRBJ1-5,NA,NA,TGTGCCAGCAGTTTGGAAGGATACCCCAATCAGCCCCAGCATTTT,CASSLEGYPNQPQHF
TRBV5-1,TRBJ2-7,many,TRBD2,TGCGCCAGCAGGATCAGACTAGCGGAAAACTACGAGCAGTACTTC,CASRIRLAENYEQYF
TRBV3-1,TRBJ2-1,many,TRBD1,TGTGCCAGCAGCCAAGGTGAGGGGGCGCTTGAGCAGTTCTTC,CASSQGEGALEQFF
TRBV24-1,TRBJ2-1,NA,TRBD1,TGTGCCACCAGTGACTTGGGACAGGGGCCCCTTAATGAGCAGTTCTTC,CATSDLGQGPLNEQFF
TRBV28,TRBJ2-3,many,TRBD2,TGTGCCAGCAGTTTCATAGCGGGGGAGGGTACGCAGTATTTT,CASSFIAGEGTQYF
TRBV20-1,TRBJ2-7,many,TRBD2,TGCAGTGCTAGAGATATAGGTAGCGGGGGTGGTTACGAGCAGTACTTC,CSARDIGSGGGYEQYF
TRBV3-1,TRBJ1-2,once,TRBD1,TGTACCAGCAGCCAGGGACAGGGCCGTGGCTACACCTTC,CTSSQGQGRGYTF
TRBV6-1,TRBJ2-7,many,TRBD2,TGTGCCAGCAGTGAAATTTTAGCGGGGGGCCAACGCGAGCAGTACTTC,CASSEILAGGQREQYF
TRBV5-1,TRBJ2-7,many,TRBD2,TGCGCCAGCAGCTTGACCCTAGCGGGGGGCGTCTCCTACGAGCAGTACTTC,CASSLTLAGGVSYEQYF
TRBV2,TRBJ2-3,many,NA,TGTGCCAGCAGTGAAGGAACTAGTACGCAGTATTTT,CASSEGTSTQYF
TRBV12-3/TRBV12-4,TRBJ2-7,many,NA,TGTGCCAGCAGTTTATTCCTCGAGGATAACGAGCAGTACTTC,CASSLFLEDNEQYF
TRBV12-3/TRBV12-4,TRBJ1-4,many,TRBD1,TGTGCCAGCAGTTTACAGGGGGCTAATGAAAAACTGTTTTTT,CASSLQGANEKLFF
TRBV9,TRBJ2-7,NA,NA,TGTGCCAGCAGTCCCCTTGGGGCCGGGGAGCAGTACTTC,CASSPLGAGEQYF
TRBV20-1,TRBJ1-2,many,NA,TGCAGTGCTAGAGGGGCAGGTCACTATGGCTACACCTTC,CSARGAGHYGYTF
TRBV7-2,TRBJ1-2,few,NA,TGTGCCAGCAGCTTAGAATCCGGGACTTGGTATGGCTACACCTTC,CASSLESGTWYGYTF
TRBV5-1,TRBJ1-1,many,NA,TGCGCCAGCAGCTTCCGGGACCACCCCAAGTCCACTGAAGCTTTCTTT,CASSFRDHPKSTEAFF
TRBV20-1,TRBJ1-4,NA,NA,TGCAGTGCGCGGACGCCCGGTCTTCCTAATGAAAAACTGTTTTTT,CSARTPGLPNEKLFF
TRBV28,TRBJ2-3,many,TRBD1,TGTGCCAGCAATTCCCCTCGCAGGGGGTACACAGATACGCAGTATTTT,CASNSPRRGYTDTQYF
TRBV12-3/TRBV12-4,TRBJ2-1,many,NA,TGTGCCAGCAGTTTACGGGGTCACAATGAGCAGTTCTTC,CASSLRGHNEQFF
TRBV9,TRBJ2-2,once,TRBD2,TGTGCCAGCAGCGTAGCCGGACTAGCGGGGGGGAACACCGGGGAGCTGTTTTTT,CASSVAGLAGGNTGELFF
TRBV7-6,TRBJ1-4,NA,NA,TGTGCCAGCAGCTCTGGGACGGGGCTTAATGAAAAACTGTTTTTT,CASSSGTGLNEKLFF
TRBV6-2/TRBV6-3,TRBJ2-7,few,NA,TGTGCCAGCAGTTCGGGACACCTCTACGAGCAGTACTTC,CASSSGHLYEQYF
TRBV28,TRBJ1-5,many,NA,TGTGCCAGCAGTTTTTCGGGGGGTTTGGGGTCCGTCGATCAGCCCCAGCATTTT,CASSFSGGLGSVDQPQHF
TRBV19,TRBJ2-2,NA,TRBD1,TGTGCCAGTAGTATAACGCAGGGGGCTGCCGGGGAGCTGTTTTTT,CASSITQGAAGELFF